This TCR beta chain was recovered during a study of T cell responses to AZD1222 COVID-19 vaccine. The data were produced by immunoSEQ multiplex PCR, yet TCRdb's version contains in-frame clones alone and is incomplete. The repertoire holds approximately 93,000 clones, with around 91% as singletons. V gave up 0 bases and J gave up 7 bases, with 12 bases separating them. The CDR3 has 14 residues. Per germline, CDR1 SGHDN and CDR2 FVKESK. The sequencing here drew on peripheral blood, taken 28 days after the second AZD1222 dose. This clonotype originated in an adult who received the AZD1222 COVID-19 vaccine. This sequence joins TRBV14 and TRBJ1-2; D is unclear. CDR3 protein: CASSQDLGQTGYTF. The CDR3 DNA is TGTGCCAGCAGCCAAGACCTAGGTCAGACTGGCTACACCTTC.